This T cell receptor beta chain was sequenced during a study of HIV-infected children after antiretroviral therapy interruption. Stated treatment: PENTA 11 planned treatment interruption arm or continuous ART arm. This clonotype was detected many times. A 3' RACE protocol on RNA, with unique molecular identifiers, produced the TCR library. TCRdb reprocessed the 3' RACE reads with MiXCR, giving one entry per CDR3 protein. Altogether about 15,000 distinct CDR3 sequences are present, about 3.7% being singletons, with the ten largest covering 5% to 6%. Between the trimmed V and J ends, which lost 0 bases and 4 bases, there was a span of 9 bases. The CDR3 consists of 14 residues. Germline V gene data show CDR1 as SGHDN and CDR2 as FVKESK.

The clonotype was recovered from a child under 18 with HIV. The source was CD45RA+ CD4+ T cells from PBMCs, collected from a donor given antiretroviral therapy, either interrupted or continuous. Subset: naive CD4+ CD45RA+ CD45RO- T cells. The chain couples TRBV14 to TRBJ1-1, with D possibly matching TRBD1 (5 bases). The CDR3 is CASSQDMGGTEAFF. The CDR3 DNA reads TGTGCCAGCAGCCAAGATATGGGGGGCACTGAAGCTTTCTTT.